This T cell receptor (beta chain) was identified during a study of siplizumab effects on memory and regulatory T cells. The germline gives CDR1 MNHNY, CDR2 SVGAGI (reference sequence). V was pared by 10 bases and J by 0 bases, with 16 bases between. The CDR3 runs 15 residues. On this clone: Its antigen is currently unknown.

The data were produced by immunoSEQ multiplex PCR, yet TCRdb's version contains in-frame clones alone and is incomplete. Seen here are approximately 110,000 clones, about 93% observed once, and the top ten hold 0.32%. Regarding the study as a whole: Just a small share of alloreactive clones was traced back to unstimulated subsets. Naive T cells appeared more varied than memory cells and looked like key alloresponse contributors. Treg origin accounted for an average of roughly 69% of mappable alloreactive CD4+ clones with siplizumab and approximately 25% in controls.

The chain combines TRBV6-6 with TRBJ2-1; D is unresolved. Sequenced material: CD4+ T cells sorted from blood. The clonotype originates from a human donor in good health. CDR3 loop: CAIMQWASSYNEQFF. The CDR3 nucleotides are TGTGCCATCATGCAGTGGGCGAGCTCCTACAATGAGCAGTTCTTC.